This T cell receptor beta chain comes out of a study of blood T cell repertoires in COVID-19. Study context: Collection of acute and convalescent COVID-19 samples took place in the United States, Italy and Spain. PBMCs, B-cell-depleted T cells, or T cells were the source of the cDNA or gDNA that made up the material.

CDR1 and CDR2 from the germline V gene are SGDLS and YYNGEE. After removal of 0 bases from V and 0 bases from J, the junction contained 16 bases not matched to a gene. This CDR3 has 21 residues. Clones were read by immunoSEQ multiplex PCR, and TCRdb kept only the in-frame ones, dropping some. The sample lists 200,000 to 250,000 clones; 89% were seen once. Sample: peripheral blood. The genes are TRBV9 and TRBJ2-1; 9 nucleotides agree with TRBD2. This sequence was found in a man aged 55-75 years who had recovered from COVID-19. The CDR3 DNA reads TGTGCCAGCAGCGTAGACGCGTCTGGGCTAGCGGGGCAGAGCTCCTACAATGAGCAGTTCTTC. Its translation is CASSVDASGLAGQSSYNEQFF. Full variable domain (outside the CDR3, taken from reference TRBV9 and TRBJ2-1): DSGVTQTPKHLITATGQRVTLRCSPRSGDLSVYWYQQSLDQGLQFLIQYYNGEERAKGNILERFSAQQFPDLHSELNLSSLELGDSALYFCASSVDASGLAGQSSYNEQFFGPGTRLTVL.